Below, one TCR beta chain is given with its context. It lacks a known antigen. Base qualities were left out, and no much larger clone turns up one base away. The CDR3 regions of human TCRbeta chains were subjected to immunosequencing. In the paper's pipeline: Repertoire TCRs were checked for matches against a reference library of SARS-CoV-2-specific TCRs that had been generated using the MIRA antigen-specificity platform. Breadth was defined as the fraction of unique TCRs that were SARS-CoV-2-associated. Depth was defined as the fraction of total T cells that were SARS-CoV-2-associated. Each spike-specific TCR was assigned to its reactive spike region and to a CD4 or CD8 class using the MIRA data. Log10-transformed breadth and depth values were compared by one-way ANOVA with Sidak's multiple comparisons tests. This immuneACCESS table, as held by TCRdb, lists in-frame sequences with V and J called but not all clones. Of the missing ones, under half trace to an unresolved V gene in checked studies; the others have no known cause. That table gives V, J and clone size, and the DNA gave D and trimming. The sample profile shows some 150,000 clones; about 92% of them were found once. Roughly 1.7% of the sample lies in the top ten.

The data derive from a study of T cell responses to AZD1222 COVID-19 vaccine (dated by TCRdb to 2020 to 2022). Background for the entire study: A total of 230 to 250 trial participants underwent TCR sequencing, of whom approximately 210 received two doses of AZD1222 and some 26 received two doses of the MenACWY control vaccine. Trial participants were enrolled by age into subgroups of 18-55, 56-69 and 70-plus years, and 148, 28 and 57 TCR-sequenced participants, respectively, were included in these subgroups.

Read against the paper, the sample's time point label means: about 28 days (+/-7) after the second vaccine dose. AZD1222 recipients with second doses at about 4 weeks or about 12 weeks were pooled, because spike-specific TCR depth and breadth did not differ between schedules. Vaccinee samples came from UK trials COV001 and COV002, including a single-blind randomized controlled phase 2/3 trial of AZD1222 (ChAdOx1 nCoV-19) in healthy adults. For TCRbeta chain sequencing, PBMC samples were collected from trial participants at day 0 and at day 28 after the second dose. The research as a whole found: In the small 56-69-year group, the increase in depth fell short of significance, most likely because of low power. No day 14 peak-response samples were available, so repertoires were characterized only after the peak T cell response. Participants were mostly white British and included more females than males, and it was suggested by the authors that clonal diversity may have been underestimated. Spike-specific TCR breadth and depth rose significantly after two AZD1222 doses compared with day 0 and with MenACWY recipients. Reportedly, close to half of the unique spike-specific TCRs recognized epitopes lying outside the regions that are mutated in the B.1.351 and B.1.1.7 variants. Only 5 to 7 AZD1222 recipients were SARS-CoV-2 seropositive at baseline, limiting conclusions about previously exposed vaccinees. CD4 TCRs associated with the vaccine covered the entire spike protein, and the dominant responses were in regions 160-218 and 743-854.

The TCR was taken from an adult who received the AZD1222 COVID-19 vaccine. The sequencing here drew on peripheral blood, taken 28 days after the second AZD1222 dose.

In nucleotides, the sequence is TGTGCCAGCTCACCTGGGACAGGGTTTTACACTGAAGCTTTCTTT. Translated, it reads CASSPGTGFYTEAFF. The sequence is built from TRBV18 and TRBJ1-1, with 9 bases matching TRBD1. Its CDR3 holds 15 amino acids, cysteine through phenylalanine. Only the CDR3 region is kept as DNA, spanning 45 bases read in frame from base 1. The germline V gene yields KGHSH for CDR1 and LQKENI for CDR2. V loses 3 bases at its end and J loses 3 bases; junction bases beyond the gene matches: 5. Extended through the reference TRBV18 and TRBJ1-1 proteins, this CDR3 yields the full variable domain: NAGVMQNPRHLVRRRGQEARLRCSPMKGHSHVYWYRQLPEEGLKFMVYLQKENIIDESGMPKERFSAEFPKEGPSILRIQQVVRGDSAAYFCASSPGTGFYTEAFFGQGTRLTVV.